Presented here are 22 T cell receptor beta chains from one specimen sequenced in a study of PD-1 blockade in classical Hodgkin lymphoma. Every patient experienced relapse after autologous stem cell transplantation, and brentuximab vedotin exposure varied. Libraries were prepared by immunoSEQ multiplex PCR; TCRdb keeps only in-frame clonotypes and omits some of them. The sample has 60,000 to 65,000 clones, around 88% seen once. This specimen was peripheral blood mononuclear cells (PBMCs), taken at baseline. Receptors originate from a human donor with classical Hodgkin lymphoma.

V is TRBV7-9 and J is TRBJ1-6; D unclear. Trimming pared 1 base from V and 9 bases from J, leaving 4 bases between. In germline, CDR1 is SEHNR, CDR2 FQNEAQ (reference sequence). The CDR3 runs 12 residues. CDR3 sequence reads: CASSLVLSPLHF. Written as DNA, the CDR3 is TGTGCCAGCAGCTTAGTCCTTTCACCCCTCCACTTT.

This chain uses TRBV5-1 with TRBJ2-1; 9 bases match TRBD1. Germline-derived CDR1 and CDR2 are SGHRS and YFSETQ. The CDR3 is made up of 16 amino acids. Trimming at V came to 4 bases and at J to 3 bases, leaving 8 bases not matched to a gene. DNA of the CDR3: TGCGCCAGCAGCCCCATTACGGGACAGGGCTACAATGAGCAGTTCTTC. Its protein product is CASSPITGQGYNEQFF.

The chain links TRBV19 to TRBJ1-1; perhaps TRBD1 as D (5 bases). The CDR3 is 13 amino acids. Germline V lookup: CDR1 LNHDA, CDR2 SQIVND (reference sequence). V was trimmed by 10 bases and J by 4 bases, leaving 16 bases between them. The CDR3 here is CATLSPGFTEAFF. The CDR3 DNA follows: TGTGCCACGCTTTCACCAGGGTTCACTGAAGCTTTCTTT.

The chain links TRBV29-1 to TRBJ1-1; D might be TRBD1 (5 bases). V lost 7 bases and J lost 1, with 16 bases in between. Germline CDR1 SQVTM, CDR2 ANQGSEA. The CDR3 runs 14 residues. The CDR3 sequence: CSALGGAANTEAFF. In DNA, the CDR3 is TGCAGCGCCCTCGGAGGGGCGGCGAACACTGAAGCTTTCTTT.

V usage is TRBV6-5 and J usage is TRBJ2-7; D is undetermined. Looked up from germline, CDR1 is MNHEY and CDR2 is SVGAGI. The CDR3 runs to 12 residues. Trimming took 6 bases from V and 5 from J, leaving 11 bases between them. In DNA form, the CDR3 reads TGTGCCAGCAGCCAAGGGTTCCACGAGCAGTACTTC. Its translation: CASSQGFHEQYF.

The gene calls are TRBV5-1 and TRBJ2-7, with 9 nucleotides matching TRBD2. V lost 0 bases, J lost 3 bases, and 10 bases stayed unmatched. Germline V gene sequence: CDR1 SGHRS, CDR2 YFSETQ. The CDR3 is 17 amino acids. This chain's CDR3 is CASSLEFSGGDFYEQYF. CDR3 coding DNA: TGCGCCAGCAGCTTGGAGTTTAGCGGGGGAGATTTCTACGAGCAGTACTTC.

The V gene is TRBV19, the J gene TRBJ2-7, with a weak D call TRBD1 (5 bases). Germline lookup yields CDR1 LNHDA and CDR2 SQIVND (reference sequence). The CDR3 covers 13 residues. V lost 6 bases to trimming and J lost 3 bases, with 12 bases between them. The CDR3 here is CASSTGPGYEQYF. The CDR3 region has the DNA TGTGCCAGTAGCACAGGACCGGGCTACGAGCAGTACTTC.

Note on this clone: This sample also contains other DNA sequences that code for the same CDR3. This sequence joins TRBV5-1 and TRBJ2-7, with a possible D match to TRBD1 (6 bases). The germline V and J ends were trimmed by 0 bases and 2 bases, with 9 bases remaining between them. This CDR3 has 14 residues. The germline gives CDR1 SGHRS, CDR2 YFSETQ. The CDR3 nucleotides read TGCGCCAGCAGCTTGGGACAGGATCCCTACGAGCAGTACTTC. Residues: CASSLGQDPYEQYF.

The CDR3 sequence is CASSPIGRASGGTDTQYF. The CDR3 DNA sequence: TGTGCCAGTAGCCCCATCGGCCGGGCTAGCGGGGGCACAGATACGCAGTATTTT. V and J are TRBV19 and TRBJ2-3; TRBD2 matches 9 bases. Trimming took 6 bases from V and 1 from J; bases not matched to a gene: 14. The CDR3 is made up of 18 amino acids. Germline assignment: CDR1 LNHDA and CDR2 SQIVND (reference sequence). Full variable domain (outside the CDR3, taken from reference TRBV19 and TRBJ2-3): DGGITQSPKYLFRKEGQNVTLSCEQNLNHDAMYWYRQDPGQGLRLIYYSQIVNDFQKGDIAEGYSVSREKKESFPLTVTSAQKNPTAFYLCASSPIGRASGGTDTQYFGPGTRLTVL.

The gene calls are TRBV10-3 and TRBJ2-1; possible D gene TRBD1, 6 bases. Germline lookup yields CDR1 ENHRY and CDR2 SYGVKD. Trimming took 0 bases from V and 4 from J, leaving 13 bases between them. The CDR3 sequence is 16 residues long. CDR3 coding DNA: TGTGCCATCAGTGAGTCGCAGGGGCCTATTTACAATGAGCAGTTCTTC. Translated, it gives CAISESQGPIYNEQFF.

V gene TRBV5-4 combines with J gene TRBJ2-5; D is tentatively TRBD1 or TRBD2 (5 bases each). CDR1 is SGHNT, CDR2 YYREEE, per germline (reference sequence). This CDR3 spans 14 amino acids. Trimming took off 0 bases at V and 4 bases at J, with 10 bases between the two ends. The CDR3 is CASSLGGSGETQYF. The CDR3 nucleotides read TGTGCCAGCAGCTTGGGGGGGTCGGGAGAGACCCAGTACTTC.

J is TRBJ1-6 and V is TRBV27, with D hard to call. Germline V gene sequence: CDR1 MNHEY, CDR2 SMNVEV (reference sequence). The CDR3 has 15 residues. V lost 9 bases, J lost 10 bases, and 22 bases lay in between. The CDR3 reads CASTVAGDLGSPLHF. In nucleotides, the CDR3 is TGTGCCAGTACGGTCGCGGGAGACCTCGGGTCACCCCTCCACTTT.

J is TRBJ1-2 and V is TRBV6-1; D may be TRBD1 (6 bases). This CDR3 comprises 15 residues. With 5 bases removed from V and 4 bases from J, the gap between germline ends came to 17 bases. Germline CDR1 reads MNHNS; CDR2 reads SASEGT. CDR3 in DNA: TGTGCCAGCAGTCTCACTGCGGGACAAGTCTATGGCTACACCTTC. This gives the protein CASSLTAGQVYGYTF.

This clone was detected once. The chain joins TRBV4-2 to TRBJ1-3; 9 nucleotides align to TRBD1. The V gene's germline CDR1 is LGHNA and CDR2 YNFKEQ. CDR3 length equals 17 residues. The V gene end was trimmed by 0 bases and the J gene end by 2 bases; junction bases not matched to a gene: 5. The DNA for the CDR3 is TGTGCCAGCAGCCAAGACCCCCGGACAGGGGCTGGAAACACCATATATTTT. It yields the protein CASSQDPRTGAGNTIYF.

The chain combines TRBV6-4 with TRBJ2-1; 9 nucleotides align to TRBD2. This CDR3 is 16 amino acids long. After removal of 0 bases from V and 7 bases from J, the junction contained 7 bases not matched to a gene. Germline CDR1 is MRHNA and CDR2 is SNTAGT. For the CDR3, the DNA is TGTGCCAGCAGTGACTCGCCGGCGGGGGGGCGTAATGAGCAGTTCTTC. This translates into CASSDSPAGGRNEQFF.

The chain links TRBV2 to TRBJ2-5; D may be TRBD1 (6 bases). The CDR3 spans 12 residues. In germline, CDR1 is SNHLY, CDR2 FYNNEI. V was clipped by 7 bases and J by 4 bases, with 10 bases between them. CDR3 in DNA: TGTGCCAGCATACAGGGAAGAGAGACCCAGTACTTC. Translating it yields CASIQGRETQYF.

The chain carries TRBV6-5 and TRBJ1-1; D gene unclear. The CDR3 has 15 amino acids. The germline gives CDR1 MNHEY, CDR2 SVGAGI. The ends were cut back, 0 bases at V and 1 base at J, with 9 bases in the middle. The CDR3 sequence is CASSYSQVRNTEAFF. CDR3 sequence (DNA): TGTGCCAGCAGTTACTCCCAGGTGCGGAACACTGAAGCTTTCTTT.

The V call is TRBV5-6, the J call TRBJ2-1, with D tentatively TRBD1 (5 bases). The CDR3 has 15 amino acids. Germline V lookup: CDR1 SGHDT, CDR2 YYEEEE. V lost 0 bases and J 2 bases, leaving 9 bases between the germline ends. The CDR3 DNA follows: TGTGCCAGCAGCTTGGGACAGTACACCTACAATGAGCAGTTCTTC. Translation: CASSLGQYTYNEQFF.

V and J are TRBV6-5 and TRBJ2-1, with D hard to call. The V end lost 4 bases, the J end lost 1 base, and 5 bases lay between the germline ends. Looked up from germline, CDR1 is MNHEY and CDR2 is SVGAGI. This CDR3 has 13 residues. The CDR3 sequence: CASSSNSYNEQFF. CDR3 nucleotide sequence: TGTGCCAGCAGTTCCAATTCCTACAATGAGCAGTTCTTC.

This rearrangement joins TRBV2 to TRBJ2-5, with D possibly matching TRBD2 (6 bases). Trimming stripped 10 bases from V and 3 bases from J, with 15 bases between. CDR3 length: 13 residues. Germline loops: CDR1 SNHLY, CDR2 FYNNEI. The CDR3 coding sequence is TGTGCCATAATCCCCAGGGAGGAAGAGACCCAGTACTTC. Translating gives CAIIPREEETQYF.

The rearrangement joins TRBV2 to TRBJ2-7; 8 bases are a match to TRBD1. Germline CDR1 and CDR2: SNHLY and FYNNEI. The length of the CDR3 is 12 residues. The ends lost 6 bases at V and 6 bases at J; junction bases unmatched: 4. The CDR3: CASRSTGGEQYF. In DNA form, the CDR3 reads TGTGCCAGCAGGAGTACAGGGGGCGAGCAGTACTTC.

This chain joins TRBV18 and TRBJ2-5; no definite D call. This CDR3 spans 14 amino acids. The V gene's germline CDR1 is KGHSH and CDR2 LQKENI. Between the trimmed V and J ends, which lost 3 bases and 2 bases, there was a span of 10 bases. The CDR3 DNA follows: TGTGCCAGCTCACCCCAGTCCCGTCAAGAGACCCAGTACTTC. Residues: CASSPQSRQETQYF.